Listed below are T cell receptor beta chains from one sample, sequenced in a study of cytomegalovirus exposure and HLA in healthy donors. Assay: immunoSEQ multiplex PCR; the TCRdb copy retains only in-frame clones and omits some. The table includes approximately 100,000 clones, around three quarters detected once. Sequenced: PBMCs. Every receptor here comes from a woman aged 45 to 65 in good health and CMV-seropositive. Both conserved end residues are part of each CDR3. Fields, in order: V gene, J gene, clone size, D gene, CDR3 DNA, CDR3 protein. The D gene is left open where the match is weak. Size is stated for part of the rows, as once, few or many counts, or as a class when the clone is expanded.

v_gene: TRBV7-3; j_gene: TRBJ2-2; abundance: NA; d_gene: NA; CDR3nt: TGTGCCAGCAGCCGAGCAGGGGTTCGCGGGGAGCTGTTTTTT; CDR3aa: CASSRAGVRGELFF
v_gene: TRBV6-5; j_gene: TRBJ1-1; abundance: NA; d_gene: TRBD1; CDR3nt: TGTGCCAGCACCAAGACAGGGTTGAACACTGAAGCTTTCTTT; CDR3aa: CASTKTGLNTEAFF
v_gene: TRBV4-1; j_gene: TRBJ2-7; abundance: NA; d_gene: TRBD1; CDR3nt: TGCGCCAGCAGCCCAAAGACAGGGGGCTCCGAGCAGTACTTC; CDR3aa: CASSPKTGGSEQYF
v_gene: TRBV7-8; j_gene: TRBJ2-5; abundance: once; d_gene: TRBD2; CDR3nt: TGTGCCAGCAGCCCCCGGACTAGCGGGGGAGGAGAGACCCAGTACTTC; CDR3aa: CASSPRTSGGGETQYF
v_gene: TRBV5-5; j_gene: TRBJ2-1; abundance: NA; d_gene: NA; CDR3nt: TGTGCCAGCAGCTTAGGACAAAGCTCCTACAATGAGCAGTTCTTC; CDR3aa: CASSLGQSSYNEQFF
v_gene: TRBV2; j_gene: TRBJ1-1; abundance: NA; d_gene: NA; CDR3nt: TGTGCCAGCACCTGGGGGGAGAACACTGAAGCTTTCTTC; CDR3aa: CASTWGENTEAFF
v_gene: TRBV2; j_gene: TRBJ2-5; abundance: NA; d_gene: NA; CDR3nt: TGTGCCAGCGAGAACAGTCAAGAGACCCAGTACTTC; CDR3aa: CASENSQETQYF
v_gene: TRBV4-1; j_gene: TRBJ1-1; abundance: NA; d_gene: NA; CDR3nt: TGCGCCAGCAGCCAAGATATGACGGCGGCTGAAGCTTTCTTT; CDR3aa: CASSQDMTAAEAFF
v_gene: TRBV7-3; j_gene: TRBJ2-7; abundance: NA; d_gene: TRBD1; CDR3nt: TGTGCCAGCAGCTTCACCATCGGACAGGGCTACGAGCAGTACTTC; CDR3aa: CASSFTIGQGYEQYF
v_gene: TRBV18; j_gene: TRBJ2-1; abundance: NA; d_gene: NA; CDR3nt: TGTGCCAGCTCACCACAGGCAGGCCTCAATGAGCAGTTCTTC; CDR3aa: CASSPQAGLNEQFF
v_gene: TRBV4-2; j_gene: TRBJ2-7; abundance: NA; d_gene: TRBD2; CDR3nt: TGTGCCAGCAGCCAAAGGTCAACTAGCGGGGGGAACCACGAGCAGTACTTC; CDR3aa: CASSQRSTSGGNHEQYF
v_gene: TRBV10-3; j_gene: TRBJ2-7; abundance: NA; d_gene: TRBD1; CDR3nt: TGTGCCATCAGTGAGGGCCCCGGGACAGGTTCCTACGAGCAGTACTTC; CDR3aa: CAISEGPGTGSYEQYF
v_gene: TRBV6-5; j_gene: TRBJ2-7; abundance: NA; d_gene: NA; CDR3nt: TGTGCCAGCAGTTACTCGGCCACCCACGAGCAGTACTTC; CDR3aa: CASSYSATHEQYF
v_gene: TRBV7-3; j_gene: TRBJ2-3; abundance: NA; d_gene: NA; CDR3nt: TGTGCCAGCAGCTTAATCCTTTCGGATACGCAGTATTTT; CDR3aa: CASSLILSDTQYF
v_gene: TRBV6-5; j_gene: TRBJ2-5; abundance: NA; d_gene: TRBD2; CDR3nt: TGTGCCAGCTCAATAGCGGGAGGGGGTAGGGAGACCCAGTACTTC; CDR3aa: CASSIAGGGRETQYF
v_gene: TRBV9; j_gene: TRBJ2-5; abundance: NA; d_gene: NA; CDR3nt: TGTGCCTCCGGGGGACCAGACCAAGAGACCCAGTACTTC; CDR3aa: CASGGPDQETQYF
v_gene: TRBV19; j_gene: TRBJ2-1; abundance: NA; d_gene: NA; CDR3nt: TGTGCCAGTAGTATAGCCAGGGGCTCCTACAATGAGCAGTTCTTC; CDR3aa: CASSIARGSYNEQFF
v_gene: TRBV7-9; j_gene: TRBJ1-1; abundance: NA; d_gene: NA; CDR3nt: TGTGCCAGCAGCTTAGCGCTGCGGGAGAACACTGAAGCTTTCTTT; CDR3aa: CASSLALRENTEAFF
v_gene: TRBV5-5; j_gene: TRBJ1-1; abundance: NA; d_gene: NA; CDR3nt: TGTGCCAGCAGCGATAGGTCAGGCCAGCGGGGGGCTTTCTTT; CDR3aa: CASSDRSGQRGAFF
v_gene: TRBV5-5; j_gene: TRBJ1-4; abundance: NA; d_gene: NA; CDR3nt: TGTGCCAGCAGCTTGGTACCCAGGGCCGGAGATGAAAAACTGTTTTTT; CDR3aa: CASSLVPRAGDEKLFF
v_gene: TRBV25-1; j_gene: TRBJ1-1; abundance: NA; d_gene: NA; CDR3nt: TGTGCCAGCACCCCTCCCGTACACCACATGAACACTGAAGCTTTCTTT; CDR3aa: CASTPPVHHMNTEAFF
v_gene: TRBV7-3; j_gene: TRBJ2-7; abundance: NA; d_gene: NA; CDR3nt: TGTGCCAGCAGCCCCGCATCGGGATACGAGCAGTACTTC; CDR3aa: CASSPASGYEQYF
v_gene: TRBV30; j_gene: TRBJ1-1; abundance: NA; d_gene: NA; CDR3nt: TGTGCCTGGATGCTGACTGGCGAAGCTTTCTTT; CDR3aa: CAWMLTGEAFF
v_gene: TRBV7-9; j_gene: TRBJ1-4; abundance: NA; d_gene: NA; CDR3nt: TGTGCCAGCAGCTATGGACACGCAACTAATGAAAAACTGTTTTTT; CDR3aa: CASSYGHATNEKLFF
v_gene: TRBV7-2; j_gene: TRBJ1-5; abundance: NA; d_gene: TRBD1; CDR3nt: TGTGCCAGCAGCCGGGGACAGGGAGACCAGCCCCAGCATTTT; CDR3aa: CASSRGQGDQPQHF
v_gene: TRBV4-1; j_gene: TRBJ1-1; abundance: NA; d_gene: TRBD1; CDR3nt: TGCGCCAGCAGCCAAGGGCAGGGGGCAGTTAAGAACACTGAAGCTTTCTTT; CDR3aa: CASSQGQGAVKNTEAFF
v_gene: TRBV7-9; j_gene: TRBJ2-2; abundance: NA; d_gene: TRBD2; CDR3nt: TGTGCCAGCGCTGGGGCTAGCGGGGTTGGCACCGGGGAGCTGTTTTTT; CDR3aa: CASAGASGVGTGELFF
v_gene: TRBV14; j_gene: TRBJ2-7; abundance: NA; d_gene: TRBD2; CDR3nt: TGTGCCAGCAGCCAAGATCTAGCGGGGTGGAACGAGCAGTACTTC; CDR3aa: CASSQDLAGWNEQYF
v_gene: TRBV18; j_gene: TRBJ1-4; abundance: NA; d_gene: TRBD1; CDR3nt: TGTGCCAGCTCATCTGGACAGGGAATCCCAAATGAAAAACTGTTTTTT; CDR3aa: CASSSGQGIPNEKLFF
v_gene: TRBV5-1; j_gene: TRBJ2-2; abundance: NA; d_gene: NA; CDR3nt: TGCGCCAGCAGCTTGTTTGGGGCGTCCGGGGAGCTGTTTTTT; CDR3aa: CASSLFGASGELFF
v_gene: TRBV9; j_gene: TRBJ1-6; abundance: NA; d_gene: TRBD1; CDR3nt: TGTGCCAGCAGCCCCCGGACAGGCTCAAATTCACCCCTCCACTTT; CDR3aa: CASSPRTGSNSPLHF
v_gene: TRBV7-9; j_gene: TRBJ1-6; abundance: NA; d_gene: TRBD1; CDR3nt: TGTGCCAGCAGCGGGACAGGGTATGAATCACCCCTCCACTTT; CDR3aa: CASSGTGYESPLHF
v_gene: TRBV29-1; j_gene: TRBJ1-1; abundance: few; d_gene: NA; CDR3nt: TGCAGCGTTGAAGTGGGCAGAATGATGAACACTGAAGCTTTCTTT; CDR3aa: CSVEVGRMMNTEAFF
v_gene: TRBV9; j_gene: TRBJ1-1; abundance: NA; d_gene: NA; CDR3nt: TGTGCCAGCAGCGTAGGAGTCTTGGAGGGCACTGAAGCTTTCTTT; CDR3aa: CASSVGVLEGTEAFF
v_gene: TRBV25-1; j_gene: TRBJ2-3; abundance: NA; d_gene: TRBD2; CDR3nt: TGTGCCAGCAGTGGCCCGCTAGCGGGGGGCCGAGGAGATACGCAGTATTTT; CDR3aa: CASSGPLAGGRGDTQYF
v_gene: TRBV4-2; j_gene: TRBJ1-2; abundance: few; d_gene: NA; CDR3nt: TGTGCCAGCAGCCAAGATTTAGGGAGGAAGTTCAATGGCTACACCTTC; CDR3aa: CASSQDLGRKFNGYTF
v_gene: TRBV27; j_gene: TRBJ1-5; abundance: many; d_gene: NA; CDR3nt: TGTGCCAGCAGTTTTCGGAATCAGCCCCAGCATTTT; CDR3aa: CASSFRNQPQHF
v_gene: TRBV2; j_gene: TRBJ1-2; abundance: NA; d_gene: NA; CDR3nt: TGTGCCAGCATACTTAGGACAGACCCAACTAACTATGGCTACACCTTC; CDR3aa: CASILRTDPTNYGYTF
v_gene: TRBV6-1; j_gene: TRBJ2-1; abundance: NA; d_gene: NA; CDR3nt: TGTGCCAGCAGTGAAGAAGCCTCCTACAATGAGCAGTTCTTC; CDR3aa: CASSEEASYNEQFF
v_gene: TRBV19; j_gene: TRBJ1-6; abundance: NA; d_gene: NA; CDR3nt: TGTGCCAGTAGTATTGTGGCGGTACGATCCTATAATTCACCCCTCCACTTT; CDR3aa: CASSIVAVRSYNSPLHF
v_gene: TRBV19; j_gene: TRBJ1-1; abundance: NA; d_gene: NA; CDR3nt: TGTGCCAGTAGTAGAAAACAGGCTTACACTGAAGCTTTCTTT; CDR3aa: CASSRKQAYTEAFF